The source of this T cell receptor beta chain is a study of blood T cell repertoires in COVID-19. Study details: Researchers got acute and convalescent COVID-19 samples from the United States, Italy and Spain.

This clone was counted a single time. Under the authors' procedure: Amplified reference gene primers provided the basis for estimating nucleated cell counts. Assay: immunoSEQ multiplex PCR; the TCRdb copy retains only in-frame clones and omits some. That table is the source of V, J and clone size, and D and trimming were worked out from the DNA. Of under 250,000 clones in the sample, roughly 85% are singletons; the top ten hold more than 4.5%. The CDR3 length is 16 residues. The germline V gene encodes CDR1 SGHTA and CDR2 FQGTGA. V lost 2 bases, J lost 5 bases, and 10 bases stayed unmatched. Seattle cases were enrolled at active infection and followed longitudinally.

The rearrangement uses TRBV7-3 and TRBJ2-7; TRBD2 matches 9 bases. Sequenced: peripheral blood. The receptor's source is a man in his forties or fifties with COVID-19, enrolled during active disease. This CDR3 is CASSLGPAGGMHEQYF. The CDR3, as DNA: TGTGCCAGCAGCTTAGGGCCCGCGGGGGGGATGCACGAGCAGTACTTC.